This T cell receptor beta chain is from a study of blood T cell repertoires in COVID-19. In the original workflow: Cell counts per sample came from amplifying reference gene primers. The assay was immunoSEQ multiplex PCR, and TCRdb's table has in-frame clones only and misses some. V and J calls and clone size come straight from that table; D and trimming were deduced from the DNA. The table has approximately 200,000 clones, roughly 80% seen once. The CDR3 consists of 16 residues. Germline CDR1 and CDR2: LGHNA and YSLEER. V lost 2 bases, J lost 3 bases, and 6 bases stayed unmatched. The chain joins TRBV4-3 to TRBJ2-1; 8 bases fit TRBD1. Sequencing was done on a sample of peripheral blood. This receptor was taken from an older woman who had recovered from COVID-19. Here the CDR3 reads CASSQQPGQVYNEQFF. DNA for the CDR3: TGCGCCAGCAGCCAACAACCGGGACAGGTCTACAATGAGCAGTTCTTC.